A single sample gave rise to the 9 T cell receptor beta chains below, sequenced in a study of cytomegalovirus exposure and HLA in healthy donors. Assay: immunoSEQ multiplex PCR; the TCRdb copy retains only in-frame clones and omits some. The sample holds under 400,000 clones, 70% to 90% seen once. The sample taken for sequencing was PBMCs. The origin of the receptors is a man younger than 40 in good health and CMV-seronegative.

In its sample, this clone was seen a few times. The V gene is TRBV2, the J gene TRBJ1-2; no firm D call. The V and J ends lost 10 bases and 8 bases respectively, with 11 bases between them. In germline, CDR1 is SNHLY, CDR2 FYNNEI. This CDR3 contains 10 residues. CDR3 sequence: CANTRVGYTF. The DNA of the CDR3 is TGTGCCAATACGAGGGTGGGCTACACCTTC.

V gene TRBV4-3 combines with J gene TRBJ1-4; D may be TRBD1 (5 bases). CDR1 and CDR2 (germline): LGHNA, YSLEER. The V gene lost 2 bases and the J gene lost 5 bases, with 12 bases spanning the gap. The length of the CDR3 is 15 residues. Here the CDR3 DNA reads TGCGCCAGCAGCCAAAATTCAGGGTTCAATGAAAAACTGTTTTTT. This translates into CASSQNSGFNEKLFF.

This chain uses TRBV7-9 with TRBJ2-3, with TRBD2 matching 7 bases. This CDR3 is built from 13 residues. The V segment lost 3 bases and the J segment 3 bases; nucleotides outside the gene matches: 0. Germline V gene data show CDR1 as SEHNR and CDR2 as FQNEAQ (reference sequence). The CDR3 reads CASSFGGTDTQYF. The CDR3, as DNA: TGTGCCAGCAGCTTCGGGGGGACAGATACGCAGTATTTT. Complete variable domain (other parts from reference TRBV7-9 and TRBJ2-3): DTGVSQNPRHKITKRGQNVTFRCDPISEHNRLYWYRQTLGQGPEFLTYFQNEAQLEKSRLLSDRFSAERPKGSFSTLEIQRTEQGDSAMYLCASSFGGTDTQYFGPGTRLTVL.

The V and J genes are TRBV5-5 and TRBJ1-5, with D maybe TRBD1 (5 bases). Germline V gene lookup returns CDR1 SGHKS and CDR2 YYEKEE (reference sequence). The CDR3 runs 16 residues. Trimming took off 1 base at V and 0 bases at J, with 11 bases between the two ends. CDR3 sequence reads: CASSLSGDPSNQPQHF. CDR3 nucleotides: TGTGCCAGCAGCTTGTCGGGGGACCCTAGCAATCAGCCCCAGCATTTT.

The gene calls are TRBV19 and TRBJ2-2, with 8 bases matching TRBD1. The J segment lost 4 bases and the V segment lost 2 bases, leaving 6 bases of the junction unmatched. Per germline, CDR1 LNHDA and CDR2 SQIVND (reference sequence). The CDR3 is 16 amino acids. CDR3 in DNA: TGTGCCAGTAGTATACAGAGGACAGGGTCCACCGGGGAGCTGTTTTTT. It yields the protein CASSIQRTGSTGELFF. The full variable domain, completed using reference TRBV19 and TRBJ2-2, is DGGITQSPKYLFRKEGQNVTLSCEQNLNHDAMYWYRQDPGQGLRLIYYSQIVNDFQKGDIAEGYSVSREKKESFPLTVTSAQKNPTAFYLCASSIQRTGSTGELFFGEGSRLTVL.

The chain is built from TRBV4-3 and TRBJ2-1; 11 bases fit TRBD2. The V gene end was trimmed by 0 bases and the J gene end by 9 bases; junction bases not matched to a gene: 10. Germline CDR1 and CDR2: LGHNA and YSLEER. The CDR3 length is 17 residues. CDR3 sequence: CASSQDRSTSGGGEQFF. As DNA, the CDR3 is TGCGCCAGCAGCCAAGATCGTTCTACTAGCGGGGGTGGTGAGCAGTTCTTC.

The gene calls are TRBV19 and TRBJ1-5; D possibly corresponds to TRBD1 (6 bases). Germline V gives CDR1 LNHDA, CDR2 SQIVND (reference sequence). Trimming left V 6 bases short and J 1 base short, with 13 bases between. The CDR3 has 15 amino acids. The CDR3 nucleotides read TGTGCCAGTAGGAGGGGGGGCAGGAGCAATCAGCCCCAGCATTTT. Its translation: CASRRGGRSNQPQHF.

The chain combines TRBV6-1 with TRBJ1-2; a possible D gene is TRBD1 (5 bases). CDR3 length: 14 amino acids. Trimming removed 2 bases at V and 3 bases at J, with 10 bases between. The germline V gene has CDR1 MNHNS and CDR2 SASEGT. The CDR3 loop reads CASSESGGYYGYTF. CDR3 nucleotides: TGTGCCAGCAGTGAAAGCGGGGGGTACTATGGCTACACCTTC.

As to this clone: The sample has other DNA sequences that encode this CDR3 too. The chain employs TRBV6-5 and TRBJ1-2; 8 bases fit TRBD1. V was pared by 5 bases and J by 4 bases, with 6 bases of the junction left unmatched. The germline V gene has CDR1 MNHEY and CDR2 SVGAGI. CDR3 length: 14 residues. CDR3: CASSPRTGSYGYTF. The CDR3 DNA is TGTGCCAGCAGTCCTAGGACAGGGAGCTATGGCTACACCTTC.